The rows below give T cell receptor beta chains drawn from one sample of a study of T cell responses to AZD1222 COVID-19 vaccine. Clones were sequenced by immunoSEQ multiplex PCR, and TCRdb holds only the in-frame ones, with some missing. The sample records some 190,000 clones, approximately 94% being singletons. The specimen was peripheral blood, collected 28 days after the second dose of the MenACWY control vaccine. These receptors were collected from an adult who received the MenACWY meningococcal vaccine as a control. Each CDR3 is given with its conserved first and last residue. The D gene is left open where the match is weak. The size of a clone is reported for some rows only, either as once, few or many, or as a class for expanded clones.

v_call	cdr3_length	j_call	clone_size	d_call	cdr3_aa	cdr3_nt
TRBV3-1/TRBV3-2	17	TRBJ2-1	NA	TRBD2	CASSQEGELAGGDEQFF	TGTGCCAGCAGCCAAGAAGGGGAACTAGCGGGAGGAGATGAGCAGTTCTTC
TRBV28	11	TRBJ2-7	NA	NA	CASSTGHGQYF	TGTGCCAGCAGTACAGGACACGGGCAGTACTTC
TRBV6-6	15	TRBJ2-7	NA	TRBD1	CASSYSDREVDEQYF	TGTGCCAGCAGTTACTCGGACAGGGAGGTGGACGAGCAGTACTTC
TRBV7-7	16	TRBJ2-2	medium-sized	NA	CASSLSTPELTGELFF	TGTGCTAGCAGCTTATCGACTCCGGAGCTTACCGGGGAGCTGTTTTTT
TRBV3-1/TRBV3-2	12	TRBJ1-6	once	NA	CASSQGGFPLHF	TGTGCCAGCAGCCAAGGGGGATTTCCCCTCCACTTT
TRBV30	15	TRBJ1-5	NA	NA	CAWSVLGNGNQPQHF	TGTGCCTGGAGTGTACTGGGAAATGGCAATCAGCCCCAGCATTTT
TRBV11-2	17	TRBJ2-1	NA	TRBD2	CASSLVAGGRSYNEQFF	TGTGCCAGCAGCTTAGTTGCGGGGGGCCGTTCTTACAATGAGCAGTTCTTC
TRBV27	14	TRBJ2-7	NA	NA	CASSLGLNSHEQYF	TGTGCCAGCAGTTTAGGGCTTAACTCCCACGAGCAGTACTTC
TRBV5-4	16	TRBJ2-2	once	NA	CASTEGSPANTGELFF	TGTGCCAGCACCGAAGGCTCTCCCGCGAACACCGGGGAGCTGTTTTTT
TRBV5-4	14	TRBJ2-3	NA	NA	CASSSRRGADTQYF	TGTGCCAGCAGCTCTAGGCGAGGGGCAGATACGCAGTATTTT
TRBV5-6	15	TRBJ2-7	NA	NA	CASSLYGVGSYEQYF	TGTGCCAGCAGCTTGTATGGGGTAGGATCCTACGAGCAGTACTTC
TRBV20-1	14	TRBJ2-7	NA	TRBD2	CSASSSGEFYEQYF	TGCAGTGCTAGTTCTAGCGGGGAATTCTACGAGCAGTACTTC
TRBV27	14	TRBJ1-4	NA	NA	CASSLPGANEKLFF	TGTGCCAGCAGTCTCCCAGGGGCGAATGAAAAACTGTTTTTT
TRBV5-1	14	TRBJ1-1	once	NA	CASSPSEGRSEAFF	TGCGCCAGCAGCCCGAGCGAGGGGCGGAGTGAAGCTTTCTTT
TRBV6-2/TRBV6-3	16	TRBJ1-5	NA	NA	CASSPKRTASNQPQHF	TGTGCCAGCAGCCCCAAGAGGACAGCAAGCAATCAGCCCCAGCATTTT
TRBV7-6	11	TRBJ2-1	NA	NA	CASSQDSEQFF	TGTGCCAGCAGCCAAGACAGTGAACAGTTCTTC
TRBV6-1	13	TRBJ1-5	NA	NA	CASSEAGHQPQHF	TGTGCCAGCAGTGAAGCAGGGCATCAGCCCCAGCATTTT
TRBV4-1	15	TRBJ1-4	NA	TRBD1	CASSQAGGSNEKLFF	TGCGCCAGCAGCCAGGCAGGGGGCTCTAATGAAAAACTGTTTTTT
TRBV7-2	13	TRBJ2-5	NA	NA	CASSPTREETQYF	TGTGCCAGCAGCCCAACTAGGGAGGAGACCCAGTACTTC
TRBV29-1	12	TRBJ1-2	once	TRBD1	CSVGTGVRGYTF	TGCAGCGTCGGGACAGGTGTCCGTGGCTACACCTTC
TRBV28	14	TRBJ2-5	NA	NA	CASSFSGSQETQYF	TGTGCCAGCAGTTTTTCGGGTAGCCAAGAGACCCAGTACTTC
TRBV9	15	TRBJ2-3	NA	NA	CASSIHRDSTDTQYF	TGTGCCAGCAGCATTCACCGAGACAGCACAGATACGCAGTATTTT
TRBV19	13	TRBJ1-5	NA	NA	CASSIRGWEPQHF	TGTGCCAGTAGTATAAGGGGATGGGAGCCCCAGCATTTT
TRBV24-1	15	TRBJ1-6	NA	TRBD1	CATSDGTVVNSPLHF	TGTGCCACCAGTGATGGGACAGTGGTAAATTCACCCCTCCACTTT
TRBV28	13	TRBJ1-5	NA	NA	CASRVSSNQPQHF	TGTGCCAGCAGAGTAAGTAGCAATCAGCCCCAGCATTTT
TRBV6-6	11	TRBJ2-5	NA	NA	CASSYRETQYF	TGTGCCAGCAGTTACAGAGAGACCCAGTACTTC
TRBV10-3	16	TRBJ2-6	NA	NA	CAISSRQTSGANVLTF	TGTGCCATCAGTAGTAGGCAGACCTCTGGGGCCAACGTCCTGACTTTC
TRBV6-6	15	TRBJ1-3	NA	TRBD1	CASQGQALSGNTIYF	TGTGCCAGCCAAGGACAGGCCCTCTCTGGAAACACCATATATTTT
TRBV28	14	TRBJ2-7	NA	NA	CASSLAMADYEQYF	TGTGCCAGCAGTTTAGCGATGGCAGACTACGAGCAGTACTTC
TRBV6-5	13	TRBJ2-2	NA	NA	CASSYSISGELFF	TGTGCCAGCAGTTACTCGATTAGCGGGGAGCTGTTTTTT
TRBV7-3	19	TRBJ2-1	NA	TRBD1	CASSSGTGGMAGSRYEQFF	TGTGCCAGCAGCTCCGGGACAGGGGGCATGGCGGGGAGCCGGTATGAGCAGTTCTTC
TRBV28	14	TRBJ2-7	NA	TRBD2	CASSGPASGYEQYF	TGTGCCAGCAGTGGCCCGGCTAGCGGCTACGAGCAGTACTTC
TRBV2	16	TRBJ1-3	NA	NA	CASSEALRVSGNTIYF	TGTGCCAGCAGTGAAGCGCTTCGTGTCTCTGGAAACACCATATATTTT
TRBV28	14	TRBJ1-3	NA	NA	CASSRGDTGNTIYF	TGTGCCAGCAGTAGGGGGGACACTGGAAACACCATATATTTT
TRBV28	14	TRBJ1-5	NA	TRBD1	CASSPTGAGLPQHF	TGTGCCAGCAGTCCTACAGGGGCCGGATTGCCCCAGCATTTT
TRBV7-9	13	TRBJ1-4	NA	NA	CASSGLSPEKLFF	TGTGCCAGCAGCGGCCTGAGTCCCGAAAAACTGTTTTTT
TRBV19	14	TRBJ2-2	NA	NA	CASSISSGPGELFF	TGTGCCAGTAGTATTTCGTCTGGGCCCGGGGAGCTGTTTTTT
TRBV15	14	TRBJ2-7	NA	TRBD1	CATSISGTDYEQYF	TGTGCCACCAGCATATCCGGGACAGATTACGAGCAGTACTTC
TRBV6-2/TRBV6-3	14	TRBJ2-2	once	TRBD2	CASSSRTRTGELFF	TGTGCCAGCAGTTCACGGACTAGAACCGGGGAGCTGTTTTTT
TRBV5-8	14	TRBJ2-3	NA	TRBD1	CASSSGQVSDTQYF	TGTGCCAGCAGCTCGGGACAGGTGTCAGATACGCAGTATTTT
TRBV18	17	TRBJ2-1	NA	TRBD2	CASSPKTSGATYNEQFF	TGTGCCAGCTCACCAAAGACTAGCGGGGCCACCTACAATGAGCAGTTCTTC
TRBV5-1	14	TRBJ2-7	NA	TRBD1	CASSLRDRGQKQYF	TGCGCCAGCAGCTTGCGGGACAGGGGGCAGAAGCAGTACTTC
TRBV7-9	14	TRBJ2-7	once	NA	CASSLVGLPYEQYF	TGTGCCAGCAGCTTAGTAGGCCTTCCCTACGAGCAGTACTTC
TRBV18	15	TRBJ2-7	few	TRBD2	CASSPPTGGVDEQYF	TGTGCCAGCTCACCACCGACGGGAGGGGTGGACGAGCAGTACTTC
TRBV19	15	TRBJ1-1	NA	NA	CASSIGPGGNTEAFF	TGTGCCAGTAGTATTGGACCGGGAGGGAACACTGAAGCTTTCTTT
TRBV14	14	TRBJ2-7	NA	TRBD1	CASSQRYRGYEQYF	TGTGCCAGCAGCCAACGGTACAGGGGCTACGAGCAGTACTTC
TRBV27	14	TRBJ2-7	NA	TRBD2	CASRLAGVLNEQYF	TGTGCCAGCAGACTAGCGGGAGTTTTAAACGAGCAGTACTTC
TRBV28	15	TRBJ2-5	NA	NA	CASRLEQSLGETQYF	TGTGCCAGCAGACTAGAGCAGAGCCTCGGAGAGACCCAGTACTTC
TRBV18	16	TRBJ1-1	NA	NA	CASSPGPTNLNTEAFF	TGTGCCAGCTCGCCGGGTCCAACGAACTTGAACACTGAAGCTTTCTTT